This note documents a single TCR beta chain sequence. CDR1 and CDR2 (germline): SGDLS, YYNGEE. This CDR3 region has 15 residues. V lost 2 bases and J 1 base, leaving 11 bases between the germline ends. The sample originates from a study of early stage breast cancer tumors. Study summary: Most invasive tumors, twelve of 16, were ER+/PR+/HER2-. The ER+/PR+/HER2- tumors included roughly eight ductal and a few lobular carcinomas.

The assay was immunoSEQ multiplex PCR, and TCRdb's table has in-frame clones only and misses some. The table lists more than 55,000 clones, approximately 80% of them singletons. The TCR sequence derives from a person aged 25-39 years with breast cancer. Sequencing was performed on blood. The chain joins TRBV9 to TRBJ2-3, with D tentatively TRBD2 (5 bases). The CDR3 spells CASSVEGVGTDTQYF. CDR3 in DNA: TGTGCCAGCAGCGTCGAGGGAGTGGGCACAGATACGCAGTATTTT.